This is a list of T cell receptor beta chains from one sample in a study of neurological immune-mediated disorders. One entry per CDR3 protein results from TCRdb running MiXCR on the 5' RACE reads. Of tens of thousands of distinct CDR3 sequences listed, under 13% were seen once; the top ten hold roughly 1.8%. The sample was PBMCs. Every receptor here comes from a man between 40 and 49 years old in good health. The CDR3 runs from the conserved cysteine through the conserved F or W. A D gene is named only where the DNA matches it firmly. The size of a clone is reported for some rows only, either as once, few or many, or as a class for expanded clones.

NA TRBJ2-6 few TRBV15 CATSHSSGANVLTF TGTGCCACCAGTCATTCCTCTGGGGCCAACGTCCTGACTTTC
TRBD1 TRBJ2-3 NA TRBV5-1 CASSPGRDRGTDTQYF TGCGCCAGCAGCCCTGGCCGGGACAGGGGCACAGATACGCAGTATTTT
NA TRBJ2-7 NA TRBV7-9 CASSLSNYEQYF TGTGCCAGCAGCTTATCAAACTACGAGCAGTACTTC
TRBD1 TRBJ2-5 many TRBV11-2 CASSVRQGRWETQYF TGTGCCAGCAGCGTTCGACAGGGGCGTTGGGAGACCCAGTACTTC
NA TRBJ2-5 many TRBV7-2 CASSQEQPGDLGRETQYF TGTGCCAGCAGCCAAGAGCAACCCGGGGACCTCGGTAGGGAGACCCAGTACTTC
NA TRBJ2-7 many TRBV20-1 CSGLDSYEQYF TGCAGTGGTTTGGACTCCTACGAGCAGTACTTC
NA TRBJ2-7 many TRBV20-1 CSAVGLASSYEQYF TGCAGTGCCGTGGGGCTAGCCTCTTCCTACGAGCAGTACTTC
TRBD1 TRBJ2-1 many TRBV15 CATSRGDRGRNEQFF TGTGCCACCAGCAGAGGGGACAGGGGGCGGAATGAGCAGTTCTTC
NA TRBJ1-5 many TRBV28 CASSWGMKSNQPQHF TGTGCCAGCAGTTGGGGGATGAAGAGCAATCAGCCCCAGCATTTT
NA TRBJ2-7 once TRBV27 CASSLSSGRGYEQYF TGTGCCAGCAGTTTATCGTCCGGGAGAGGTTACGAGCAGTACTTC